These T cell receptor beta chains were read from a single sample in a study of vaccination effects on CD4 cells after COVID-19. TCRdb's copy holds only in-frame clones and misses some; the assay was immunoSEQ multiplex PCR. The table includes about 46,000 clones, roughly 72% detected once. Antigens for these TCRs are unknown. The material was CD4+ T cells from PBMCs cultured without peptide, obtained before COVID-19 vaccination. Every receptor here comes from a human donor who had a prior SARS-CoV-2 infection. Both conserved end residues are part of each CDR3. D genes are given only for firm matches. Where a row states a size, it is once, few, many or the class of an expanded clone; other rows omit it.

>TRBV7-2|TRBJ1-3|.|.
CASSFISGGSGNTIYF
TGTGCCAGCAGCTTTATATCCGGCGGCTCTGGAAACACCATATATTTT
>TRBV15|TRBJ2-5|TRBD1|.
CATSRGQGGETQYF
TGTGCCACCAGCAGGGGACAGGGAGGGGAGACCCAGTACTTC
>TRBV7-2|TRBJ1-6|TRBD1|.
CASSPRTGSVGSPLHF
TGTGCCAGCAGCCCCCGGACAGGGTCCGTGGGATCACCCCTCCACTTT
>TRBV6-5|TRBJ1-1|TRBD1|.
CASSLDRAEAFF
TGTGCCAGCAGCCTTGACAGGGCTGAAGCTTTCTTT
>TRBV11-3|TRBJ2-7|TRBD1|.
CASSLGQGAYEQYF
TGTGCCAGCAGCTTAGGGCAGGGGGCCTACGAGCAGTACTTC
>TRBV7-9|TRBJ2-2|.|once
CASSPPGNTGELFF
TGTGCCAGCAGCCCTCCCGGGAACACCGGGGAGCTGTTTTTT
>TRBV18|TRBJ2-4|.|.
CASSPGRRGAKNIQYF
TGTGCCAGCTCACCAGGTCGAAGAGGGGCCAAAAACATTCAGTACTTC
>TRBV15|TRBJ1-2|.|.
CATSRDRPPQYRAQETF
TGTGCCACCAGCAGAGATCGTCCCCCTCAGTACAGGGCTCAAGAAACCTTC
>TRBV2|TRBJ1-2|TRBD1|.
CASRGQPSIYGYTF
TGTGCCAGCAGGGGACAGCCCTCTATCTATGGCTACACCTTC
>TRBV2|TRBJ2-5|.|.
CASTLQGRSSETQYF
TGTGCCAGCACCCTACAGGGGAGGTCTTCGGAGACCCAGTACTTC
>TRBV3-1/TRBV3-2|TRBJ2-1|.|.
CASSQDSRGQFF
TGTGCCAGCAGCCAAGATTCTAGGGGGCAGTTCTTC
>TRBV19|TRBJ1-2|TRBD1|few
CASSIRVTGDGYTF
TGTGCCAGTAGTATCCGTGTGACAGGGGATGGCTACACCTTC
>TRBV30|TRBJ1-2|TRBD1|.
CAFRSRAGGDGGYTF
TGTGCCTTTAGGAGCCGAGCAGGGGGCGACGGTGGCTACACCTTC
>TRBV2|TRBJ1-2|.|.
CASTQYRTSYGYTF
TGTGCCAGCACCCAATACCGGACAAGCTATGGCTACACCTTC